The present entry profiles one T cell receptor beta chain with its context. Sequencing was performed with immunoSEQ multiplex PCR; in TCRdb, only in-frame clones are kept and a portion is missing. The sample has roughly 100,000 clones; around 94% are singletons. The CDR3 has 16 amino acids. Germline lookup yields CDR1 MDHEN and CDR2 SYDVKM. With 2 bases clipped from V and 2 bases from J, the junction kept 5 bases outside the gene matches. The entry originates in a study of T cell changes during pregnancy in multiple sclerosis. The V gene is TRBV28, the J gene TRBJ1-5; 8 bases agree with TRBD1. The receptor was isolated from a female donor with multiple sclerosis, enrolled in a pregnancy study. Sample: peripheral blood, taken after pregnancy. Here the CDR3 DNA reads TGTGCCAGCAGTTTACCCCAGGGGGCTGGCAATCAGCCCCAGCATTTT. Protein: CASSLPQGAGNQPQHF. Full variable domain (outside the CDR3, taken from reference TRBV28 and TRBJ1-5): DVKVTQSSRYLVKRTGEKVFLECVQDMDHENMFWYRQDPGLGLRLIYFSYDVKMKEKGDIPEGYSVSREKKERFSLILESASTNQTSMYLCASSLPQGAGNQPQHFGDGTRLSIL.